Listed below are T cell receptor beta chains from one sample, sequenced in a study of regulatory T cells in long-lasting Graves disease. One entry per CDR3 protein, called by TCRdb with MiXCR from the multiplex PCR reads. Of 680,000 or so distinct CDR3 sequences listed, about 16% are singletons. These data are also associated with another study on T cells in Graves' hyperthyroidism and ophthalmopathy.

This sample comprised peripheral blood mononuclear cells (PBMCs), obtained at new diagnosis, from a patient treated with antithyroid drugs. The receptors stem from a woman in her twenties or thirties with Graves disease. Each CDR3 is given with its conserved first and last residue. Fields, in order: V gene, J gene, D gene, clone size, CDR3 protein, CDR3 DNA. D genes are given only for firm matches. The size field is filled for only some rows; it gives once, few, many or a size class.

TRBV2	TRBJ2-5	NA	many	CASSVTQETQYF	TGTGCCAGCAGCGTTACACAAGAGACCCAGTACTTC
TRBV29-1	TRBJ1-1	TRBD1	many	CSVTGGRQSQDAFF	TGCAGCGTAACAGGGGGCCGCCAAAGCCAAGATGCTTTCTTT
TRBV12-3/TRBV12-4	TRBJ2-1	TRBD2	many	CASSLVTSGIRNEQFF	TGTGCCAGCAGTTTAGTGACTAGCGGAATACGGAATGAGCAGTTCTTC
TRBV24-1	TRBJ2-6	TRBD1	many	CATSESSGTGRSGANVLTF	TGTGCCACCAGTGAGTCATCCGGGACAGGGCGGTCTGGGGCCAACGTCCTGACTTTC
TRBV29-1	TRBJ1-2	TRBD1	many	CSADRFDRAGDGYTF	TGCAGCGCCGACCGCTTCGACAGGGCAGGTGATGGCTACACCTTC
TRBV20-1	TRBJ2-7	NA	many	CSARGNREGYSYEQYF	TGCAGTGCTAGAGGTAACCGAGAGGGATACTCCTACGAGCAGTACTTC
TRBV6-1	TRBJ2-7	TRBD1	NA	CASRTFGQGPYEQYF	TGTGCCAGCAGAACGTTCGGACAGGGGCCCTACGAGCAGTACTTC
TRBV28	TRBJ1-1	NA	many	CASRVGIHNTEAFF	TGTGCCAGCAGAGTGGGGATCCACAACACTGAAGCTTTCTTT
TRBV27	TRBJ2-5	TRBD2	many	CASSSLTSGGETQYF	TGTGCCAGCAGTTCATTGACTAGCGGGGGAGAGACCCAGTACTTC
TRBV19	TRBJ2-1	TRBD1	few	CASSHGSGTGYEQFF	TGTGCCAGTAGTCACGGGTCCGGGACAGGCTACGAGCAGTTCTTC
TRBV12-3/TRBV12-4	TRBJ2-3	TRBD2	NA	CASSLAQNLILAGGKTDTQYF	TGTGCCAGCAGTTTAGCCCAGAACCTCATACTAGCGGGAGGTAAAACAGATACGCAGTATTTT
TRBV10-3	TRBJ2-7	NA	NA	CAISDLGKVISYEQYF	TGTGCCATCAGTGATTTGGGCAAGGTGATTTCCTACGAGCAGTACTTC
TRBV6-2/TRBV6-3	TRBJ2-7	NA	many	CASRDSGRGITGQYF	TGTGCCAGCAGGGACTCGGGACGCGGGATAACTGGGCAGTACTTC
TRBV18	TRBJ1-1	NA	many	CASSPGGLVDTEAFF	TGTGCCAGCTCACCAGGGGGCTTGGTGGACACTGAAGCTTTCTTT
TRBV9	TRBJ2-7	NA	once	CASSRGPIISHEQYF	TGTGCCAGCAGCCGAGGACCGATCATTTCCCACGAGCAGTACTTC
TRBV5-1	TRBJ1-5	NA	few	CASSLGWKGSNQPQHF	TGTGCCAGCAGCTTGGGCTGGAAGGGCAGCAATCAGCCCCAGCATTTT
TRBV2	TRBJ1-5	NA	many	CASSAFLPFSNQPQHF	TGTGCCAGCAGCGCCTTTCTCCCTTTTAGCAATCAGCCCCAGCATTTT
TRBV7-9	TRBJ2-7	TRBD1	NA	CASSYTRGINEQYF	TGTGCCAGCAGCTACACCAGGGGGATCAACGAGCAGTACTTC
TRBV10-3	TRBJ2-4	TRBD1	few	CAISELGQGSGGAKNIQYF	TGTGCCATCAGTGAGCTGGGACAGGGGTCGGGGGGTGCCAAAAACATTCAGTACTTC
TRBV27	TRBJ1-1	NA	NA	CASSDLSVGGEAFF	TGTGCCAGCAGTGATTTATCGGTGGGAGGTGAAGCTTTCTTT
TRBV2	TRBJ2-7	TRBD1	many	CASRRAGQGRYEQYF	TGTGCCAGCAGAAGGGCGGGACAGGGTCGGTACGAGCAGTACTTC
TRBV7-8	TRBJ2-3	TRBD2	many	CASSPGLAGTTDTQYF	TGTGCCAGCAGCCCCGGACTAGCGGGAACCACAGATACGCAGTATTTT
TRBV7-9	TRBJ2-5	TRBD1	few	CASSPVGTGGLDGLTQYF	TGTGCCAGCAGTCCTGTAGGCACAGGGGGCCTGGACGGGTTAACCCAGTACTTC
TRBV19	TRBJ2-2	NA	NA	CATSSGRYTGELFF	TGTGCCACCTCAAGCGGGCGGTACACCGGGGAGCTGTTTTTT
TRBV2	TRBJ1-2	NA	many	CASSEAFYYGYTF	TGTGCCAGCAGTGAAGCGTTCTACTATGGCTACACCTTC
TRBV7-9	TRBJ2-7	TRBD2	many	CASSTSGSGGEQYF	TGTGCCAGCAGCACTAGCGGGAGCGGCGGCGAGCAGTACTTC
TRBV20-1	TRBJ2-6	NA	NA	CSASRRASGANVLTF	TGCAGTGCTAGTAGACGAGCCTCTGGGGCCAACGTCCTGACTTTC
TRBV5-1	TRBJ2-2	NA	once	CASSLNVGTGELFF	TGCGCCAGCAGCTTGAATGTGGGCACCGGGGAGCTGTTTTTT
TRBV5-1	TRBJ2-5	NA	NA	CASSLAVTRQETQYF	TGCGCCAGCAGCTTGGCCGTGACTAGACAAGAGACCCAGTACTTC
TRBV28	TRBJ2-7	NA	many	CASKNTGFDEQYF	TGTGCCAGTAAAAACACAGGGTTCGACGAGCAGTACTTC
TRBV28	TRBJ1-1	NA	many	CASSSQTGPLVRFF	TGTGCCAGCAGTTCACAGACAGGTCCCCTAGTAAGATTCTTT
TRBV6-2/TRBV6-3	TRBJ2-7	NA	few	CASSYGVPYEQYF	TGTGCCAGCAGTTATGGGGTCCCCTACGAGCAGTACTTC
TRBV13	TRBJ2-1	TRBD2	NA	CASSLLLAGGSNEQFF	TGTGCCAGCAGCCTCCTACTAGCGGGAGGGTCCAATGAGCAGTTCTTC
TRBV6-1	TRBJ2-7	TRBD2	once	CASSEASGLAGISYEQYF	TGTGCCAGCAGTGAAGCGTCGGGACTAGCGGGAATCTCCTACGAGCAGTACTTC
TRBV30	TRBJ2-1	TRBD2	few	CAWGLAGGLSNEQFF	TGTGCCTGGGGACTAGCGGGAGGGCTGAGTAATGAGCAGTTCTTC
TRBV28	TRBJ2-2	TRBD2	NA	CASSRPQMIPGLAGGPRYTGGLFF	TGTGCCAGCAGTCGTCCTCAAATGATTCCGGGACTAGCGGGAGGGCCTCGGTACACCGGGGGGCTGTTTTTT
TRBV19	TRBJ2-1	NA	NA	CATNPRSSYNEQFF	TGTGCCACTAACCCTCGAAGCTCCTACAATGAGCAGTTCTTC
TRBV10-2	TRBJ1-5	TRBD1	few	CASSDGTGGRYQPQHF	TGCGCCAGCAGTGACGGGACAGGCGGTAGGTATCAGCCCCAGCATTTT
TRBV29-1	TRBJ1-2	NA	many	CSVSQDGYTF	TGCAGCGTTTCCCAGGATGGCTACACCTTC
TRBV12-3/TRBV12-4	TRBJ1-4	TRBD1	once	CASSQGTGREKLFF	TGTGCCAGCAGCCAGGGGACAGGGCGTGAAAAACTGTTTTTT
TRBV2	TRBJ1-5	TRBD1	many	CASRRDRGGNQPQHF	TGTGCCAGCAGGAGGGACAGGGGCGGGAATCAGCCCCAGCATTTT
TRBV4-1	TRBJ2-2	NA	NA	CASSQDLRSVRGAGELFF	TGCGCCAGCAGCCAAGATCTCCGGTCCGTCCGCGGGGCCGGGGAGCTGTTTTTT
TRBV27	TRBJ1-1	NA	NA	CASSSTGVMNTEAFF	TGTGCCAGCAGTTCAACGGGGGTCATGAACACTGAAGCTTTCTTT
TRBV2	TRBJ2-7	NA	many	CASSGANSYEQYF	TGTGCCAGCAGTGGTGCGAACTCCTACGAGCAGTACTTC
TRBV6-2/TRBV6-3	TRBJ2-7	TRBD1	NA	CASSSTGLTYEQYF	TGTGCCAGCAGTTCGACAGGGCTCACCTACGAGCAGTACTTC
TRBV5-1	TRBJ2-1	TRBD2	few	CASSLVAGATYNEQFF	TGCGCCAGCAGCTTGGTAGCGGGGGCTACCTACAATGAGCAGTTCTTC
TRBV6-5	TRBJ1-1	NA	many	CASSYPRRGSTEAFF	TGTGCCAGCAGTTACCCGAGGCGAGGATCTACTGAAGCTTTCTTT
TRBV7-9	TRBJ1-5	NA	many	CASSGGDLIQPQHF	TGTGCCAGCAGCGGGGGGGATCTTATTCAGCCCCAGCATTTT